The 18 T cell receptor beta chains in this list originate from one sample, sequenced in a study of T cell changes during pregnancy in multiple sclerosis. The protocol was immunoSEQ multiplex PCR, while the TCRdb copy is restricted to in-frame clones and leaves out a portion. The table records approximately 44,000 clones, around 90% of them present only once. The sequencing here drew on CD4+ T cells from peripheral blood mononuclear cells, taken before pregnancy. The receptors shown here come from a female donor with multiple sclerosis, enrolled in a pregnancy study.

The chain links TRBV7-3 to TRBJ2-3; D is perhaps TRBD1 (5 bases). V was pared by 5 bases and J by 6 bases, with 12 bases between. The CDR3 loop spans 13 amino acids. Per germline, CDR1 SGHTA and CDR2 FQGTGA. This CDR3 reads CASSTFRVDTQYF. The CDR3 DNA is TGTGCCAGCAGCACCTTCAGGGTGGATACGCAGTATTTT. Complete variable domain (other parts from reference TRBV7-3 and TRBJ2-3): GAGVSQTPSNKVTEKGKYVELRCDPISGHTALYWYRQSLGQGPEFLIYFQGTGAADDSGLPNDRFFAVRPEGSVSTLKIQRTERGDSAVYLCASSTFRVDTQYFGPGTRLTVL.

There are a few counts of this clone. The gene calls are TRBV7-2 and TRBJ1-1, with a possible D match to TRBD1 (5 bases). The CDR3 loop spans 15 amino acids. V was trimmed by 4 bases and J by 2 bases, leaving 14 bases between them. CDR1 is SGHTA and CDR2 is FQGNSA in the germline V gene. This chain's CDR3 is CASSSAGRGNTEAFF. The DNA of the CDR3 is TGTGCCAGCAGCTCCGCAGGGAGGGGAAACACTGAAGCTTTCTTT.

The chain combines TRBV10-3 with TRBJ1-1; 8 bases align to TRBD1. The CDR3 runs 13 residues. The germline V gene encodes CDR1 ENHRY and CDR2 SYGVKD. V was clipped by 6 bases and J by 3 bases; unmatched bases: 3. The CDR3 is CAIRVTGDTEAFF. The CDR3 DNA reads as TGTGCCATCAGGGTGACAGGGGACACTGAAGCTTTCTTT.

The chain has TRBV7-9 and TRBJ1-1, with 10 bases fitting TRBD1. The CDR3 length is 14 residues. Trimming cost V 3 bases and J 5 bases; bases outside gene matches: 3. CDR1 SEHNR and CDR2 FQNEAQ come from the germline V gene (reference sequence). CDR3 residues: CASSFPGQGTEAFF. The CDR3 region has the DNA TGTGCCAGCAGCTTTCCGGGACAGGGGACTGAAGCTTTCTTT.

This clone is termed medium-sized. The V call is TRBV15, the J call TRBJ1-2, with TRBD1 as a possible D gene (5 bases). The V end lost 5 bases, the J end lost 4 bases, and 11 bases lay between the germline ends. From germline, CDR1 is LNHNV and CDR2 YYDKDF (reference sequence). This CDR3 has 13 amino acids. CDR3: CATSGRGGYGYTF. For the CDR3, the DNA is TGTGCCACCAGCGGAAGGGGTGGCTATGGCTACACCTTC.

This chain uses TRBV7-2 with TRBJ1-4, with no clear D. CDR3 length equals 17 residues. Trimming left V 5 bases short and J 0 bases short, with 16 bases between. Looked up from germline, CDR1 is SGHTA and CDR2 is FQGNSA. As DNA, the CDR3 is TGTGCCAGCAGCCCTACAGCATTCGCTGCAACTAATGAAAAACTGTTTTTT. Its translation is CASSPTAFAATNEKLFF.

The V call is TRBV11-2, the J call TRBJ2-7, with 7 bases matching TRBD2. Looked up from germline, CDR1 is SGHAT and CDR2 is FQNNGV. The CDR3 length is 13 residues. V shed 1 base, J shed 3 bases, and the junction held 0 bases outside the gene matches. The CDR3 loop reads CASSLGGGYEQYF. The DNA of the CDR3 is TGTGCCAGCAGCTTAGGGGGGGGCTACGAGCAGTACTTC.

V usage is TRBV7-8 and J usage is TRBJ1-4; D unresolved. V was pared by 5 bases and J by 5 bases, with 15 bases between. This CDR3 is 15 amino acids long. Per germline, CDR1 SGHVS and CDR2 FQNEAQ. CDR3: CASSPQRFQNEKLFF. CDR3 DNA: TGTGCCAGCAGCCCCCAGAGGTTTCAAAATGAAAAACTGTTTTTT.

V gene TRBV19 combines with J gene TRBJ1-5; D gene ambiguous. Per the germline V gene, CDR1 is LNHDA and CDR2 is SQIVND (reference sequence). V was cut by 0 bases and J by 5 bases, with 17 bases left in between. The CDR3 is 17 residues long. The CDR3 reads CASSIDPGGHQDQPQHF. The CDR3 DNA follows: TGTGCCAGTAGTATAGACCCTGGAGGGCACCAAGATCAGCCCCAGCATTTT.

The V gene is TRBV4-1, the J gene TRBJ2-3; 9 bases align to TRBD2. This CDR3 spans 15 amino acids. In germline, CDR1 is MGHRA, CDR2 YSYEKL. The trim removed 1 base at V and 5 bases at J, leaving 4 bases unmatched. The chain's CDR3 is CASSQASGVRDTQYF. The CDR3 DNA reads TGCGCCAGCAGCCAAGCTAGCGGGGTCCGAGATACGCAGTATTTT.

V and J are TRBV28 and TRBJ1-2; 8 bases map to TRBD1. This CDR3 is 14 amino acids long. The V gene's germline CDR1 is MDHEN and CDR2 SYDVKM. The V gene end was trimmed by 5 bases and the J gene end by 8 bases; junction bases not matched to a gene: 10. CDR3 residues: CASSPPGQVGGYTF. The CDR3 DNA is TGTGCCAGCAGTCCCCCGGGACAGGTCGGGGGCTACACCTTC.

The chain joins TRBV27 to TRBJ2-3; 8 positions match TRBD1. The CDR3 loop spans 16 amino acids. Germline V lookup: CDR1 MNHEY, CDR2 SMNVEV (reference sequence). With V trimmed by 6 bases and J by 4 bases, 12 bases remained unmatched. The CDR3 DNA follows: TGTGCCAGCAGCCCCCGACAGGGGACAGTTCCAGATACGCAGTATTTT. Protein: CASSPRQGTVPDTQYF.

The chain is built from TRBV4-1 and TRBJ1-2; D uncertain. The CDR3 has 13 residues. Germline assignment: CDR1 MGHRA and CDR2 YSYEKL. Trimming took off 2 bases at V and 3 bases at J, with 7 bases between the two ends. The CDR3 region has the DNA TGCGCCAGCAGCCAATCTTTTGACTATGGCTACACCTTC. Its protein product is CASSQSFDYGYTF.

V gene TRBV19 combines with J gene TRBJ1-6; 10 bases agree with TRBD1. Germline CDR1 LNHDA, CDR2 SQIVND (reference sequence). The CDR3 loop spans 17 amino acids. V lost 3 bases and J lost 0; bases outside the gene matches: 2. For the CDR3, the DNA is TGTGCCAGTAGTATCCGGACAGGGGGCTCCTATAATTCACCCCTCCACTTT. Translating it yields CASSIRTGGSYNSPLHF. Based on the CDR3 plus reference TRBV19 and TRBJ1-6, the full variable domain is DGGITQSPKYLFRKEGQNVTLSCEQNLNHDAMYWYRQDPGQGLRLIYYSQIVNDFQKGDIAEGYSVSREKKESFPLTVTSAQKNPTAFYLCASSIRTGGSYNSPLHFGNGTRLTVT.

CDR3 in amino acids: CASSFRGGETQYF. CDR3 DNA: TGTGCCAGCAGTTTCCGCGGCGGAGAGACCCAGTACTTC. The V call is TRBV27, the J call TRBJ2-5; D call uncertain. Looked up from germline, CDR1 is MNHEY and CDR2 is SMNVEV (reference sequence). The CDR3 is 13 amino acids. V was shortened by 3 bases and J by 4 bases, with 9 bases between the two germline ends.

In nucleotides, the CDR3 is TGTGCCAGCTCACCTCAGGGGCCGGATCAGCCCCAGCATTTT. Translated: CASSPQGPDQPQHF. V usage is TRBV18 and J usage is TRBJ1-5, with D tentatively TRBD1 (6 bases). The germline CDR1 and CDR2 sequences are KGHSH and LQKENI. The CDR3 length is 14 residues. V lost 3 bases and J lost 5, with 11 bases in between.

This chain joins TRBV6-6 and TRBJ1-4, with D perhaps matching TRBD1 (5 bases). V was shortened by 10 bases and J by 8 bases, with 14 bases between the two germline ends. The CDR3 runs to 12 residues. Germline lookup yields CDR1 MNHNY and CDR2 SVGAGI (reference sequence). CDR3 nucleotide sequence: TGTGCCACCCGGGAGGGGAGGGAAAAACTGTTTTTT. Translation gives CATREGREKLFF.

The genes are TRBV10-2 and TRBJ2-1, with 12 bases fitting TRBD2. Germline V gene sequence: CDR1 WSHSY, CDR2 SAAADI. With 4 bases clipped from V and 2 bases from J, the junction kept 12 bases outside the gene matches. This CDR3 spans 19 amino acids. For the CDR3, the DNA is TGCGCCAGCAGTGTCATTCGGGCGGGACTAGCGGGCCCCTACAATGAGCAGTTCTTC. Its translation: CASSVIRAGLAGPYNEQFF.